A single sample gave rise to the 20 T cell receptor beta chains below, sequenced in a study of T-cell reconstitution after alpha-beta-depleted transplantation in children. Preparation of the TCRbeta library involved a method that used unique molecular identifiers. A single record per CDR3 protein comes from TCRdb applying MiXCR to the PCR reads. The repertoire holds about 610,000 distinct CDR3 sequences, with over 9.5% as singletons. The sequencing used PBMCs from the stem cell graft donor, collected from the stem cell graft. All receptors derive from a human donor who donated a stem cell graft to a child with acute myeloid leukemia.

This sequence joins TRBV15 and TRBJ1-5, with 11 positions matching TRBD1. Germline CDR1 and CDR2: LNHNV and YYDKDF (reference sequence). The CDR3 has 15 residues. The V segment lost 8 bases and the J segment 2 bases; nucleotides outside the gene matches: 5. The CDR3 DNA follows: TGTGCCACCCGAAGGGACAGGGGGGGCAATCAGCCCCAGCATTTT. The encoded protein is CATRRDRGGNQPQHF. Looking up the rest from reference TRBV15 and TRBJ1-5 gives the full variable domain: DAMVIQNPRYQVTQFGKPVTLSCSQTLNHNVMYWYQQKSSQAPKLLFHYYDKDFNNEADTPDNFQSRRPNTSFCFLDIRSPGLGDTAMYLCATRRDRGGNQPQHFGDGTRLSIL.

The V gene is TRBV27, the J gene TRBJ2-6; D is perhaps TRBD1 (5 bases). Trimming cost V 5 bases and J 2 bases, with 7 bases left between them. From germline, CDR1 is MNHEY and CDR2 SMNVEV (reference sequence). The CDR3 contains 14 residues. The CDR3 nucleotides are TGTGCCAGCAGTCCACAGGCTGGGGCCAACGTCCTGACTTTC. Its protein is CASSPQAGANVLTF.

This clonotype was seen ten or more times. The chain combines TRBV7-3 with TRBJ1-6; D is uncertain. Trimming left V 5 bases short and J 8 bases short, with 10 bases between. Germline V CDR1 and CDR2: SGHTA, FQGTGA. The CDR3 is 13 amino acids. The DNA of the CDR3 is TGTGCCAGCAGCACTGATCGGGATTCACCCCTCCACTTT. Translation: CASSTDRDSPLHF.

This clonotype was seen a few times. This chain connects TRBV12-3 or TRBV12-4 to TRBJ2-7; TRBD2 aligns across 10 bases. V gave up 2 bases and J gave up 6 bases; unmatched junction bases: 10. This CDR3 is 16 amino acids long. This CDR3 reads CASSLPSGRAYSEQYF. CDR3 sequence (DNA): TGTGCCAGCAGTTTACCGAGCGGGAGGGCCTACTCCGAGCAGTACTTC.

V and J are TRBV20-1 and TRBJ1-6, with TRBD1 identical over 9 bases. Germline CDR1 reads DFQATT; CDR2 reads SNEGSKA (reference sequence). The CDR3 has 13 residues. With V trimmed by 5 bases and J by 6 bases, 2 bases remained unmatched. DNA of the CDR3: TGCAGTGCTGGGGGACAGGGTAATTCACCCCTCCACTTT. Its protein is CSAGGQGNSPLHF.

The chain joins TRBV29-1 to TRBJ2-1, with D unresolved. The CDR3 is 12 amino acids. The V gene's germline CDR1 is SQVTM and CDR2 ANQGSEA. V lost 4 bases and J lost 4, with 8 bases in between. The CDR3 sequence: CSVGFPYNEQFF. Here the CDR3 DNA reads TGCAGCGTTGGATTTCCTTACAATGAGCAGTTCTTC.

The table lists this clonotype with many counts. The V and J genes are TRBV6-4 and TRBJ2-1; the D is unclear. The V end lost 0 bases, the J end lost 1 base, and 13 bases lay between the germline ends. The CDR3 sequence is 17 residues long. CDR1 is MRHNA, CDR2 SNTAGT, per germline. This chain's CDR3 is CASSDSGSVRSYNEQFF. DNA of the CDR3: TGTGCCAGCAGTGACTCCGGCAGCGTACGATCCTACAATGAGCAGTTCTTC.

The count of this clonotype is one. The chain uses TRBV6-1 and TRBJ2-3, with 7 bases fitting TRBD2. V trimming: 7 bases; J trimming: 0 bases; junction bases outside the gene matches: 7. Germline loops: CDR1 MNHNS, CDR2 SASEGT. This CDR3 has 15 amino acids. The CDR3 here is CASIRAGASTDTQYF. CDR3 DNA sequence: TGTGCCAGCATAAGGGCGGGAGCTAGCACAGATACGCAGTATTTT.

V is TRBV6-5 and J is TRBJ2-5, with TRBD2 matching 7 bases. The trim removed 0 bases at V and 2 bases at J, leaving 9 bases unmatched. CDR3 size: 17 residues. The germline CDR1 and CDR2 sequences are MNHEY and SVGAGI. DNA of the CDR3: TGTGCCAGCAGTTACTCGAGGGCGGCGGGAGCTCAAGAGACCCAGTACTTC. Its translation: CASSYSRAAGAQETQYF.

CDR3 DNA: TGTGCCAGCAGGGGGACCGGGGACAGACCTACCGAGCAGTACTTC. Translated, it gives CASRGTGDRPTEQYF. The chain uses TRBV6-2 or TRBV6-3 and TRBJ2-7; 7 nucleotides line up with TRBD1. After removal of 6 bases from V and 6 bases from J, the junction contained 14 bases not matched to a gene. Per the germline V gene, CDR1 is MNHEY and CDR2 is SVGEGT. The CDR3 runs to 15 residues.

About this clonotype: The junction does not match germline at one end; this may be a read error. CDR3: CVSSLVGTGTYNEQFF. The CDR3 DNA is TGCGTCAGCAGCCTCGTTGGGACAGGTACCTACAATGAGCAGTTCTTC. This chain joins TRBV5-1 and TRBJ2-1; 8 nucleotides line up with TRBD1. The CDR3 spans 16 residues. Germline V gene lookup returns CDR1 SGHRS and CDR2 YFSETQ.

This clonotype appeared many times. The chain has TRBV29-1 and TRBJ2-1, with D possibly matching TRBD1 (6 bases). The germline CDR1 and CDR2 sequences are SQVTM and ANQGSEA. The CDR3 is 16 amino acids. Trimming left V 0 bases short and J 0 bases short, with 12 bases between. The CDR3 here is CSVEDVEDSSYNEQFF. DNA for the CDR3: TGCAGCGTTGAAGATGTTGAGGACAGCTCCTACAATGAGCAGTTCTTC.

The J gene is TRBJ2-2, the V gene TRBV28, with TRBD2 identical over 8 bases. Germline values: CDR1 MDHEN, CDR2 SYDVKM. V shed 6 bases and J 4 bases; nucleotides not matched to a gene: 4. The CDR3 extends over 14 amino acids. CDR3 amino acids: CASRREGVTGELFF. The CDR3 bases are TGTGCCAGCAGACGGGAGGGCGTCACCGGGGAGCTGTTTTTT.

This CDR3 reads CASSQGFRASTDTQYF. The DNA of the CDR3 is TGCGCCAGCAGCCAAGGATTCAGGGCTAGCACAGATACGCAGTATTTT. This chain uses TRBV4-3 with TRBJ2-3; tentatively, D is TRBD1 (5 bases). Germline assignment: CDR1 LGHNA and CDR2 YSLEER. The germline V and J ends were trimmed by 1 base and 0 bases, with 11 bases remaining between them. The CDR3 loop spans 16 amino acids.

V and J are TRBV7-2 and TRBJ2-2, with 7 bases lining up with TRBD2. Germline CDR1 and CDR2: SGHTA and FQGNSA. The CDR3 is 16 amino acids. With V trimmed by 5 bases and J by 5 bases, 11 bases remained unmatched. The DNA of the CDR3 is TGTGCCAGCAGCCCAGGCGCGGGAGTAGGGACCGGGGAGCTGTTTTTT. Protein product: CASSPGAGVGTGELFF. The variable domain in full, with the rest retrieved from reference TRBV7-2 and TRBJ2-2, is GAGVSQSPSNKVTEKGKDVELRCDPISGHTALYWYRQSLGQGLEFLIYFQGNSAPDKSGLPSDRFSAERTGGSVSTLTIQRTQQEDSAVYLCASSPGAGVGTGELFFGEGSRLTVL.

This clonotype showed up just a few times. The chain couples TRBV7-6 to TRBJ2-5; possible D gene TRBD2, 5 bases. The V and J ends lost 5 bases and 5 bases respectively, with 21 bases between them. This CDR3 has 16 amino acids. Germline CDR1 reads SGHVS; CDR2 reads FNYEAQ. CDR3 sequence reads: CASSVRGRVGRETQYF. CDR3 in DNA: TGTGCCAGCAGCGTCCGGGGTCGGGTAGGAAGGGAGACCCAGTACTTC. The variable domain in full, completed from reference TRBV7-6 and TRBJ2-5, reads GAGVSQSPRYKVTKRGQDVALRCDPISGHVSLYWYRQALGQGPEFLTYFNYEAQQDKSGLPNDRFSAERPEGSISTLTIQRTEQRDSAMYRCASSVRGRVGRETQYFGPGTRLLVL.

V is TRBV3-1 and J is TRBJ2-6; D ambiguous. Germline V lookup: CDR1 LGHDT, CDR2 YNNKEL (reference sequence). CDR3 size: 13 residues. V lost 3 bases to trimming and J lost 7 bases, with 7 bases between them. CDR3 loop: CASSQGTANVLTF. DNA of the CDR3: TGTGCCAGCAGCCAGGGAACAGCCAACGTCCTGACTTTC.

The chain has TRBV29-1 and TRBJ2-1; possibly TRBD2 for D (6 bases). In germline, CDR1 is SQVTM, CDR2 ANQGSEA. The ends were cut back, 3 bases at V and 0 bases at J, with 24 bases in the middle. This CDR3 is built from 19 residues. The CDR3 DNA sequence: TGCAGCGTTGACAGGGACTCTCACCGGATCTTTAGCTCCTACAATGAGCAGTTCTTC. It is translated as CSVDRDSHRIFSSYNEQFF.

The chain is built from TRBV20-1 and TRBJ2-1; 8 nucleotides agree with TRBD2. This CDR3 is built from 14 residues. Germline values: CDR1 DFQATT, CDR2 SNEGSKA (reference sequence). Trimming removed 4 bases from V and 2 bases from J; junction bases left unmatched: 4. CDR3 protein: CSATTSGPYNEQFF. CDR3 nucleotide sequence: TGCAGTGCTACTACTAGCGGACCCTACAATGAGCAGTTCTTC.

Only a few counts were recorded for this clonotype. As DNA, the CDR3 is TGCGCCAGCAGCCAAGATTGGGCGAGCAAGTGGGAGACCCAGTACTTC. This encodes CASSQDWASKWETQYF. The chain combines TRBV4-3 with TRBJ2-5, with unresolved D. This CDR3 region has 16 residues. From germline, CDR1 is LGHNA and CDR2 YSLEER. Trimming shortened V by 0 bases and J by 5 bases, and 16 bases separated the two germline ends.